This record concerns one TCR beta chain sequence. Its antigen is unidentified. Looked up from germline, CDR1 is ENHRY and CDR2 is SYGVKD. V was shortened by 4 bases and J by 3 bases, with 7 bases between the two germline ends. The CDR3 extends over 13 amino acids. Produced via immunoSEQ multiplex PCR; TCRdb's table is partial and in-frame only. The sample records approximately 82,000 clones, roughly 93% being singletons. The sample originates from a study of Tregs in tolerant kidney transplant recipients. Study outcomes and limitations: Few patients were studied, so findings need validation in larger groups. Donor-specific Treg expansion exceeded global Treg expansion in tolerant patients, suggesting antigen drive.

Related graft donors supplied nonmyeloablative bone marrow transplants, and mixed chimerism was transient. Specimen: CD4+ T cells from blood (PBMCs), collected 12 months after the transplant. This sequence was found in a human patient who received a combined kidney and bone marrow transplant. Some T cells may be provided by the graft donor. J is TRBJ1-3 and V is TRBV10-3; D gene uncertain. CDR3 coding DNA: TGTGCCATCAGTGGGCCCCGTGGAAACACCATATATTTT. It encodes CAISGPRGNTIYF.